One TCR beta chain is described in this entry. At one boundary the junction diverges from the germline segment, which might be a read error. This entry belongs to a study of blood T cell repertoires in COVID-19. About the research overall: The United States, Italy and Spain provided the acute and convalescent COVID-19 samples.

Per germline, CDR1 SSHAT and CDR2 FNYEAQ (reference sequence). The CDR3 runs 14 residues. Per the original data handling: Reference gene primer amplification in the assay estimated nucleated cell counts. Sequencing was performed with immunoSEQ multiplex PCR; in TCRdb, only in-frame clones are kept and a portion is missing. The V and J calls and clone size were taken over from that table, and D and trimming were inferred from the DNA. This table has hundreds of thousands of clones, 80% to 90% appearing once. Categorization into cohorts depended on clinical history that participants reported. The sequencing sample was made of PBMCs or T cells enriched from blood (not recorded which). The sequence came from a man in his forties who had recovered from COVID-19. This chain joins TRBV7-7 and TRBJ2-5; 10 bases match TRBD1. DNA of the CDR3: TGTGCTAGCAGCTCCGGACAGGGGGGAGAGACCCAGTACTTC. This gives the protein CASSSGQGGETQYF.